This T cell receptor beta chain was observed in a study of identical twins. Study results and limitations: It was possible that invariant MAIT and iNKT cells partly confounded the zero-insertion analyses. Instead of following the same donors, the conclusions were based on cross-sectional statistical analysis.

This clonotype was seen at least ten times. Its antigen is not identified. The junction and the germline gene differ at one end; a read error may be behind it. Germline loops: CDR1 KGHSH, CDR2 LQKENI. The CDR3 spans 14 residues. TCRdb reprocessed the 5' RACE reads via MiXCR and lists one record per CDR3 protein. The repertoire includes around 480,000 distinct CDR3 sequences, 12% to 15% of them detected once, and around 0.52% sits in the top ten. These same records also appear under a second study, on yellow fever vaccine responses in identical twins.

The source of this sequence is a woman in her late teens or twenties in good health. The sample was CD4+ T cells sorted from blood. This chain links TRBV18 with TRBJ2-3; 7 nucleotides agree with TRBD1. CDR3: CASSPTGGTDTQYF. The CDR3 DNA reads TGCGCCAGCAGCCCTACAGGGGGCACAGATACGCAGTATTTT.